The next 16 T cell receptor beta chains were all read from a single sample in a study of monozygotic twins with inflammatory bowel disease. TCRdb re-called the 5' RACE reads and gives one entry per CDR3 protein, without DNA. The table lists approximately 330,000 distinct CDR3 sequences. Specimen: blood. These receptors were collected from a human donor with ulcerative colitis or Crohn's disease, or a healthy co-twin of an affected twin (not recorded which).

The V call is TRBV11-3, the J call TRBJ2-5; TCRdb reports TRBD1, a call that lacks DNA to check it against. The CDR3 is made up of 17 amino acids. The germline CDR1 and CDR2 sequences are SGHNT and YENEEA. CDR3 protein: CASSFAAGGPSGETQYF.

The CDR3 sequence: CASSREGVKTNTEAFF. J is TRBJ1-1 and V is TRBV4-1. Germline V gene lookup returns CDR1 MGHRA and CDR2 YSYEKL. CDR3 size: 16 residues.

The CDR3 region is CATSRETAGTGELFF. V usage is TRBV15 and J usage is TRBJ2-2; TCRdb names TRBD2, which stays unverified in the absence of DNA. The CDR3 consists of 15 residues. Germline CDR1 reads LNHNV; CDR2 reads YYDKDF (reference sequence).

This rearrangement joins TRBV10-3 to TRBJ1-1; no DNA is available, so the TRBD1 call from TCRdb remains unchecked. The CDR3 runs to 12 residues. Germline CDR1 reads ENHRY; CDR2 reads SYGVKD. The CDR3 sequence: CAISDQGTEAFF.

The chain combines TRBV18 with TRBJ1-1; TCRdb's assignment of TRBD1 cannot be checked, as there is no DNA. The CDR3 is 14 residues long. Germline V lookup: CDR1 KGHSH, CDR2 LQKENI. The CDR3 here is CASSPSPGPGAAFF.

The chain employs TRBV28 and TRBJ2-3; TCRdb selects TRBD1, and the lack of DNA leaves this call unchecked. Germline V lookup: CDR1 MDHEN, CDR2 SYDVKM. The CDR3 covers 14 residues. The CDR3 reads CASSLDRVTDTQYF.

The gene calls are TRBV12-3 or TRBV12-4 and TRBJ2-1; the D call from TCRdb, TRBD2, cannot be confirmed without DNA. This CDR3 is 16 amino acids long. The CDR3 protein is CASSLTSGRSRNEQFF.

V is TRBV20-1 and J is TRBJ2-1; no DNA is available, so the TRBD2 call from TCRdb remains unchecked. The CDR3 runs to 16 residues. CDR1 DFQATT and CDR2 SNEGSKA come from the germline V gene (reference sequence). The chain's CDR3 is CSARLAGAGWIDEQFF.

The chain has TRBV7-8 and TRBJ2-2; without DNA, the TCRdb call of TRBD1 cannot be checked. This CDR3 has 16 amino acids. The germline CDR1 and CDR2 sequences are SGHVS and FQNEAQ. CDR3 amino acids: CASNPDRASNTGELFF.

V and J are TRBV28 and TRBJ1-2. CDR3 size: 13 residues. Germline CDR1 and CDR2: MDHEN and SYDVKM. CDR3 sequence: CASSDRALYGYTF.

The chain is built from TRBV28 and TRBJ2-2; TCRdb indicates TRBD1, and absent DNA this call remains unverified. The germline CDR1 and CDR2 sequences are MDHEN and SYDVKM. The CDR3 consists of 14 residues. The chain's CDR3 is CASTVSPITGELFF.

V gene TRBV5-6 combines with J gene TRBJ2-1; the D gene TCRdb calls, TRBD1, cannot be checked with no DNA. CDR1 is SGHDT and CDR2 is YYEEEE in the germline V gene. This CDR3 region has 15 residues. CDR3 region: CASSLSNGGYNEQFF.

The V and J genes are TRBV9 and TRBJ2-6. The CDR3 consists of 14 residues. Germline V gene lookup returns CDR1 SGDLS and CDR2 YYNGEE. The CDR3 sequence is CASSPQLMANVLTF. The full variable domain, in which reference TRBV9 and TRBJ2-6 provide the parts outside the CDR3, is DSGVTQTPKHLITATGQRVTLRCSPRSGDLSVYWYQQSLDQGLQFLIQYYNGEERAKGNILERFSAQQFPDLHSELNLSSLELGDSALYFCASSPQLMANVLTFGAGSRLTVL.

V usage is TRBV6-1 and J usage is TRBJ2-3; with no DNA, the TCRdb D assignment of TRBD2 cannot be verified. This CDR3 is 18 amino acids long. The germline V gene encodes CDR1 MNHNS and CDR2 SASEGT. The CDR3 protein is CASSAAAGLEIGTDTQYF.

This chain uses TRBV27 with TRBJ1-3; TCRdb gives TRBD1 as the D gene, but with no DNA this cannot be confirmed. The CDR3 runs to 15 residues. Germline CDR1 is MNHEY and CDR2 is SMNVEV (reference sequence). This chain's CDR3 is CASSLDPGPGNTIYF.

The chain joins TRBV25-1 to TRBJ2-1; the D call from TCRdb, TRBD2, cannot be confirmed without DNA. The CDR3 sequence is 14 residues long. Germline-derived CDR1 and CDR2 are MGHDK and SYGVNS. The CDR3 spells CASSVAGGNNEQFF. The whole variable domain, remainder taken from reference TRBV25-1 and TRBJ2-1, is EADIYQTPRYLVIGTGKKITLECSQTMGHDKMYWYQQDPGMELHLIHYSYGVNSTEKGDLSSESTVSRIRTEHFPLTLESARPSHTSQYLCASSVAGGNNEQFFGPGTRLTVL.